The 11 T cell receptor beta chains given below trace back to one sample, sequenced in a study of OX40 agonist ivuxolimab in advanced cancers. TCRdb keeps only in-frame clones here, not all; method: immunoSEQ multiplex PCR. The sample records 50,000 to 70,000 clones, around 87% being singletons. This specimen was CD4+ or CD8+ T cells sorted from blood, taken in a trial of the OX40 agonist ivuxolimab. These TCRs come from an adult with an advanced solid tumor such as melanoma, head and neck, liver or kidney cancer.

Here the CDR3 DNA reads TGTGCCAGCAGTTTGGACACCTACTCCTACAATGAGCAGTTCTTC. It specifies CASSLDTYSYNEQFF. V gene TRBV6-6 combines with J gene TRBJ2-1; perhaps TRBD1 as D (5 bases). The CDR3 is 15 residues long. V lost 4 bases and J lost 0, with 10 bases in between. From germline, CDR1 is MNHNY and CDR2 SVGAGI (reference sequence).

This sequence joins TRBV6-1 and TRBJ1-1; a possible D gene is TRBD1 (6 bases). Trimming took off 10 bases at V and 11 bases at J, with 20 bases between the two ends. The CDR3 has 12 amino acids. Germline CDR1 MNHNS, CDR2 SASEGT. The CDR3 is CATRRGGAGAFF. Here the CDR3 DNA reads TGTGCCACCCGAAGGGGGGGCGCGGGGGCTTTCTTT.

This clone was counted a single time. V usage is TRBV10-2 and J usage is TRBJ1-1; D is unresolved. Germline V gives CDR1 WSHSY, CDR2 SAAADI. There are 13 residues in the CDR3. V gave up 5 bases and J gave up 5 bases, with 12 bases separating them. The CDR3 DNA is TGCGCCAGCAGTTTGTGGAGGTGGACTGAAGCTTTCTTT. Translating it yields CASSLWRWTEAFF.

This clone appeared once. The chain joins TRBV9 to TRBJ2-5, with TRBD2 as a possible D gene (5 bases). CDR1 is SGDLS, CDR2 YYNGEE, per germline. The length of the CDR3 is 13 residues. The V end was cut by 0 bases, the J end by 7 bases, with 10 bases between. CDR3 in DNA: TGTGCCAGCAGCGTAGCTACCGGGGTGACCCAGTACTTC. Amino acid sequence: CASSVATGVTQYF. The entire variable domain, with the rest obtained from reference TRBV9 and TRBJ2-5, is as follows: DSGVTQTPKHLITATGQRVTLRCSPRSGDLSVYWYQQSLDQGLQFLIQYYNGEERAKGNILERFSAQQFPDLHSELNLSSLELGDSALYFCASSVATGVTQYFGPGTRLLVL.

A few counts support this clone. The chain has TRBV7-8 and TRBJ2-1; the D gene is possibly TRBD2 (6 bases). V was shortened by 1 base and J by 4 bases, with 17 bases between the two germline ends. CDR3 length: 17 amino acids. Germline CDR1 is SGHVS and CDR2 is FQNEAQ. The CDR3 sequence is CASSLGRAGLYYNEQFF. In DNA, the CDR3 is TGTGCCAGCAGCTTAGGTCGGGCGGGATTGTATTACAATGAGCAGTTCTTC. The whole variable domain, remainder taken from reference TRBV7-8 and TRBJ2-1, is GAGVSQSPRYKVAKRGQDVALRCDPISGHVSLFWYQQALGQGPEFLTYFQNEAQLDKSGLPSDRFFAERPEGSVSTLKIQRTQQEDSAVYLCASSLGRAGLYYNEQFFGPGTRLTVL.

V is TRBV7-8 and J is TRBJ2-7; 10 positions agree with TRBD2. The CDR3 runs to 14 residues. The germline V gene encodes CDR1 SGHVS and CDR2 FQNEAQ. Unmatched junction bases numbered 8, after V lost 5 bases and J lost 7 bases. CDR3 nucleotides: TGTGCCAGCAGCCTTATAGCGGGAGGAGGAGAGCAGTACTTC. Translated: CASSLIAGGGEQYF.

This chain links TRBV2 with TRBJ1-6, with D possibly being TRBD1 (6 bases). Trimming pared 10 bases from V and 4 bases from J, leaving 20 bases between. This CDR3 has 16 residues. Per the germline V gene, CDR1 is SNHLY and CDR2 is FYNNEI. In DNA form, the CDR3 reads TGTGCCACCTCAAAGGGGGAAAGCGTATATAATTCACCCCTCCACTTT. This translates into CATSKGESVYNSPLHF.

The V gene is TRBV6-5, the J gene TRBJ2-2; TRBD2 matches at 8 bases. There are 13 residues in the CDR3. V lost 7 bases to trimming and J lost 6 bases; unmatched junction nucleotides: 4. Germline CDR1 reads MNHEY; CDR2 reads SVGAGI. The CDR3 DNA reads TGTGCCAGCAAACGGGGGGGCCCCGGGGAGCTGTTTTTT. It encodes CASKRGGPGELFF.

This clone was seen only once. Different DNA sequences within this sample yield the same CDR3. The chain has TRBV7-2 and TRBJ1-1, with D tentatively TRBD1 (6 bases). Germline V gene lookup returns CDR1 SGHTA and CDR2 FQGNSA. Trimming pared 9 bases from V and 5 bases from J, leaving 25 bases between. There are 16 residues in the CDR3. The CDR3 spells CASRPKDSFTVTEAFF. The CDR3 coding sequence is TGTGCCAGTAGACCCAAGGACAGTTTCACCGTTACTGAAGCTTTCTTT. The variable domain in full, completed from reference TRBV7-2 and TRBJ1-1, reads GAGVSQSPSNKVTEKGKDVELRCDPISGHTALYWYRQSLGQGLEFLIYFQGNSAPDKSGLPSDRFSAERTGGSVSTLTIQRTQQEDSAVYLCASRPKDSFTVTEAFFGQGTRLTVV.

This clone occurred once. The chain employs TRBV5-1 and TRBJ2-7, with D tentatively TRBD1 (6 bases). The V end was cut by 2 bases, the J end by 3 bases, with 9 bases between. The CDR3 sequence is 13 residues long. CDR1 and CDR2 from the germline V gene are SGHRS and YFSETQ. In nucleotides, the CDR3 is TGCGCCAGCAGCTTCAACAGGGTCTACGAGCAGTACTTC. Its translation: CASSFNRVYEQYF. Variable domain in full (rest from reference TRBV5-1 and TRBJ2-7): KAGVTQTPRYLIKTRGQQVTLSCSPISGHRSVSWYQQTPGQGLQFLFEYFSETQRNKGNFPGRFSGRQFSNSRSEMNVSTLELGDSALYLCASSFNRVYEQYFGPGTRLTVT.

The genes are TRBV18 and TRBJ2-2, with D maybe TRBD2 (5 bases). From germline, CDR1 is KGHSH and CDR2 LQKENI. CDR3 length equals 17 residues. V shed 2 bases and J shed 0 bases, with 13 bases lying between them. The CDR3 loop is CASSPFLAGTNTGELFF. In DNA, the CDR3 is TGTGCCAGCTCACCATTTTTGGCGGGTACGAACACCGGGGAGCTGTTTTTT.